The table lists the clone carrying this T cell receptor beta chain with a few counts. The antigen remains undetermined. This entry belongs to a study of T-cell reconstitution after alpha-beta-depleted transplantation in children. Study observations and caveats: Two months or so post-transplant, alpha-beta T cells reportedly derived from several hundred expanded graft clones.

During its preparation, the TCRbeta library received unique molecular identifiers. TCRdb analysed the PCR reads with MiXCR anew, one entry per CDR3 protein. The repertoire holds under 850,000 distinct CDR3 sequences, with around 13% as singletons. The CDR3 is 14 amino acids. Trimming took 8 bases from V and 4 from J, leaving 15 bases between them. In germline, CDR1 is MDHEN, CDR2 SYDVKM. The sample here was PBMCs, taken before TCRalphabeta/CD19-depleted stem cell transplant. The chain combines TRBV28 with TRBJ1-3; D is unclear. This receptor was identified in a girl aged 2-15 years with congenital amegakaryocytic thrombocytopenia, due to receive a stem cell transplant. CDR3 protein: CASSTWGYGNTIYF. The DNA of the CDR3 is TGTGCCAGCTCCACGTGGGGTTACGGAAACACCATATATTTT.